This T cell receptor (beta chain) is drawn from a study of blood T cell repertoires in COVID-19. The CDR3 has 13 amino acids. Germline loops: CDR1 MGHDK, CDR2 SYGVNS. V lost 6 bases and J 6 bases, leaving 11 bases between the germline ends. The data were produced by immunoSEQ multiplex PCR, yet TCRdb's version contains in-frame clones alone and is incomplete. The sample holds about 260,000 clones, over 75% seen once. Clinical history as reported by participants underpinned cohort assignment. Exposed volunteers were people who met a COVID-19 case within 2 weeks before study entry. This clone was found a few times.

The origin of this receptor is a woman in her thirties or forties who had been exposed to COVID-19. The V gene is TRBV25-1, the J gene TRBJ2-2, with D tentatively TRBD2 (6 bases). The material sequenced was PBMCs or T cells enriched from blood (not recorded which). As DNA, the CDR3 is TGTGCCAGCAGCACGGAGGGCCCCGGGGAGCTGTTTTTT. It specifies CASSTEGPGELFF.